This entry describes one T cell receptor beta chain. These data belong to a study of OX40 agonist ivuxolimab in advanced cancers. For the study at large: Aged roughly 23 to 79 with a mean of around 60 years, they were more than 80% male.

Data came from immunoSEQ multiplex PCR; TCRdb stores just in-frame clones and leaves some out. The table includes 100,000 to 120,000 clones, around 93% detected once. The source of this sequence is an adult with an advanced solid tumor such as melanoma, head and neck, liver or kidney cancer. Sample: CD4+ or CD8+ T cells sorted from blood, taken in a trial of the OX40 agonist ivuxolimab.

The CDR3 loop reads CASSSGLAAESYEQYF. The CDR3 coding sequence is TGCGCCAGCAGCTCGGGACTAGCGGCCGAATCCTACGAGCAGTACTTC. The J gene is TRBJ2-7, the V gene TRBV5-1; 11 bases line up with TRBD2. With V trimmed by 3 bases and J by 1 base, 6 bases remained unmatched. The CDR3 length is 16 residues. CDR1 SGHRS and CDR2 YFSETQ come from the germline V gene. The entire variable domain, with the rest obtained from reference TRBV5-1 and TRBJ2-7, is as follows: KAGVTQTPRYLIKTRGQQVTLSCSPISGHRSVSWYQQTPGQGLQFLFEYFSETQRNKGNFPGRFSGRQFSNSRSEMNVSTLELGDSALYLCASSSGLAAESYEQYFGPGTRLTVT.